The rows below give T cell receptor beta chains drawn from one sample of a study of shared clonotypes between healthy human individuals. TCRdb keeps only in-frame clones here, not all; method: immunoSEQ multiplex PCR. The sample lists a few million clones; 93% were seen once. The specimen sequenced was naive CD4+ T cells from PBMCs. The receptors were sampled from a young man in good health. Some clones in this sample may be carry-over from other donors' samples. Both conserved end residues are part of each CDR3. D genes are given only for firm matches. Part of the rows lack a size; the others show once, few, many or a class for expanded clones.

CDR3 DNA	CDR3 protein	V gene	clone size	J gene	D gene
TGCAGCGTTGGGCGTGACACTGAAGCTTTCTTT	CSVGRDTEAFF	TRBV29-1	NA	TRBJ1-1	NA
TGTGCCAGCAGCCCAGGCCAAAACACTGAAGCTTTCTTT	CASSPGQNTEAFF	TRBV7-3	NA	TRBJ1-1	NA
TGTGCCACCAGCAGAATAGTTGGGAACCATTACGAGCAGTACTTC	CATSRIVGNHYEQYF	TRBV15	NA	TRBJ2-7	NA
TGTGCCTGGAGCAGGGTAGACAATCAGCCCCAGCATTTT	CAWSRVDNQPQHF	TRBV30	NA	TRBJ1-5	NA
TGCGCCAGCAGCTTGTTTTCCCGGGGGCCCTACAATGAGCAGTTCTTC	CASSLFSRGPYNEQFF	TRBV5-1	NA	TRBJ2-1	NA
TGTGCCAGCAGCCCAACAGGTTCCTCTGGGGCCAACGTCCTGACTTTC	CASSPTGSSGANVLTF	TRBV4-2	NA	TRBJ2-6	NA
TGTGCCAGTAACCCGGGACGGCCACAAGAGACCCAGTACTTC	CASNPGRPQETQYF	TRBV19	NA	TRBJ2-5	NA
TGTGCCAGCAGTGGAAGGGACAGAAGGTTGGGAGGCTACACCTTC	CASSGRDRRLGGYTF	TRBV6-1	NA	TRBJ1-2	TRBD1
TGCGCCAGCAGCTTACGAACGGGACTAGGGTACACCGGGGAGCTGTTTTTT	CASSLRTGLGYTGELFF	TRBV5-1	NA	TRBJ2-2	TRBD2
TGTGCCAGCAGCTTATTAGCGGGGAAGTTAGAGACCCAGTACTTC	CASSLLAGKLETQYF	TRBV5-4	once	TRBJ2-5	TRBD2
TGTGCCAGTAGGAACCTCGGCGAGGCGAACTATGGCTACACCTTC	CASRNLGEANYGYTF	TRBV19	once	TRBJ1-2	NA
TGTGCCAGCAGCTTTGGAGAGAACACTGAAGCTTTCTTT	CASSFGENTEAFF	TRBV7-6	NA	TRBJ1-1	NA
TGTGCCAGCAGCTTATTAAACAGGGGATATGGCTACACCTTC	CASSLLNRGYGYTF	TRBV7-2	NA	TRBJ1-2	TRBD1
TGTGCCAGCTCAAATGGACAGGGGGGGGTTTACGAGCAGTACTTC	CASSNGQGGVYEQYF	TRBV18	once	TRBJ2-7	TRBD1
TGTGCCAGCAGTTTAGGGGGGGCGAGGGAGCAGTACTTC	CASSLGGAREQYF	TRBV28	once	TRBJ2-7	NA
TGTGCCAGCCAGAAGATGCGGACAGGGGCGGACCAAGAGACCCAGTACTTC	CASQKMRTGADQETQYF	TRBV2	NA	TRBJ2-5	TRBD1
TGTGCCAGCAGCTTGCGCCAGGGGGTTTCGCCCCAGTACTTC	CASSLRQGVSPQYF	TRBV5-6	NA	TRBJ2-5	TRBD1
TGTGCCAGCAGCTCCGACAGGGCCTATGGCTACACCTTC	CASSSDRAYGYTF	TRBV14	NA	TRBJ1-2	TRBD1
TGTGCCAGCAGCGCACAGGCAACTAATGAAAAACTGTTTTTT	CASSAQATNEKLFF	TRBV5-6	once	TRBJ1-4	NA
TGTGCCAGCAGCCTGCGGGGAGTCTCGGAGACCCAGTACTTC	CASSLRGVSETQYF	TRBV7-3	NA	TRBJ2-5	NA
TGTGCCAGCAGTTTTTGGGGGGCGCCCGGGAATCAGCCCCAGCATTTT	CASSFWGAPGNQPQHF	TRBV28	NA	TRBJ1-5	NA
TGTGCCAGCAGCCTAAACCGCGGACAGGCAGGCGGGGAGCTGTTTTTT	CASSLNRGQAGGELFF	TRBV27	once	TRBJ2-2	TRBD1
TGTGCCAGCAGTTTTACAGTCTATGGCTACACCTTC	CASSFTVYGYTF	TRBV28	NA	TRBJ1-2	NA
TGTGCCAGCAGTTTACAGGTCACCGGGGAGCTGTTTTTT	CASSLQVTGELFF	TRBV6-1	once	TRBJ2-2	NA
TGTGCCTGGAGTCTAATGAACACTGAAGCTTTCTTT	CAWSLMNTEAFF	TRBV30	few	TRBJ1-1	NA
TGTGCCACCAGCAGGATTTTAGGACTTAGCAATCAGCCCCAGCATTTT	CATSRILGLSNQPQHF	TRBV15	NA	TRBJ1-5	NA
TGTGCCAGCAGCTTAACGATGCGAGATACGCAGTATTTT	CASSLTMRDTQYF	TRBV7-3	NA	TRBJ2-3	NA
TGTGCCAGCTGTGTGGGTATTGGCTATGGCTACACCTTC	CASCVGIGYGYTF	TRBV28	NA	TRBJ1-2	NA
TGTGCCAGCAGTTTCATGGGGTTCGAGGAGCAGTACTTC	CASSFMGFEEQYF	TRBV27	once	TRBJ2-7	NA
TGTGCCAGCAGTCCACACCCTGGTGGCGGCACCGGGGAGCTGTTTTTT	CASSPHPGGGTGELFF	TRBV28	NA	TRBJ2-2	NA
TGTGCCAGCAGTTTAGGTTCGTTTCAGGGTGGCTCCTACAATGAGCAGTTCTTC	CASSLGSFQGGSYNEQFF	TRBV28	NA	TRBJ2-1	NA
TGTGCCAGCAGTCTCGGCCACTTTTCTGGAAACACCATATATTTT	CASSLGHFSGNTIYF	TRBV6-6	NA	TRBJ1-3	NA
TGCGCCAGCAGCCCTGGGGGAGTGGGTGAGCAGTTCTTC	CASSPGGVGEQFF	TRBV5-1	once	TRBJ2-1	NA
TGTGCCAGCAGCTTAGTTACCAGGGCCGACTCTGGAAACACCATATATTTT	CASSLVTRADSGNTIYF	TRBV13	NA	TRBJ1-3	NA
TGTGCCATCAGTGAGTCGGCTCTAGATGGCTACGAGCAGTACTTC	CAISESALDGYEQYF	TRBV10-3	NA	TRBJ2-7	NA
TGTGCCAGCTCTTCCCCGGACAAGGCCTCGGACGAGCAGTACTTC	CASSSPDKASDEQYF	TRBV18	NA	TRBJ2-7	NA
TGTGCCAGCAGCTTAATGGGGCGGGACACTGAAGCTTTCTTT	CASSLMGRDTEAFF	TRBV7-2	NA	TRBJ1-1	NA
TGCGCCAGCAGCCAAGCGACAACCAAGCCCTCCTACGAGCAGTACTTC	CASSQATTKPSYEQYF	TRBV4-1	NA	TRBJ2-7	NA
TGTGCCAGCAGTGAACGACGGGACTATAATTCACCCCTCCACTTT	CASSERRDYNSPLHF	TRBV25-1	NA	TRBJ1-6	NA
TGTGCCAGCAGCCTAGAGGCGAACACTGAAGCTTTCTTT	CASSLEANTEAFF	TRBV7-9	NA	TRBJ1-1	NA
TGCGCCAGCAGCTTGGGCGGGACTGGCACAGATACGCAGTATTTT	CASSLGGTGTDTQYF	TRBV5-1	NA	TRBJ2-3	NA
TGTGCCAGCAGCGTCCAACCCCTAGCGGGAGAAGAGACCCAGTACTTC	CASSVQPLAGEETQYF	TRBV9	NA	TRBJ2-5	TRBD2
TGTGCCAGCAGTGCGAAACTAGCGGGAGGAACGGCGGAGCAGTATTTT	CASSAKLAGGTAEQYF	TRBV6-1	NA	TRBJ2-3	TRBD2
TGTGCCAGCAGCCAAGTGCAAGTTGGGGCTGAGACCCAGTACTTC	CASSQVQVGAETQYF	TRBV4-2	NA	TRBJ2-5	NA
TGTGCCAGTCGATTAGGGCAGGGGGCACAGGATACGCAGTATTTT	CASRLGQGAQDTQYF	TRBV19	NA	TRBJ2-3	TRBD1
TGTGCCAGCAGCCCGGGACAGGGGGCTGGTGGCTACACCTTC	CASSPGQGAGGYTF	TRBV6-6	NA	TRBJ1-2	TRBD1
TGTGCCAGCAGTGACACCGGGACAGGCATTTCACCCCTCCACTTT	CASSDTGTGISPLHF	TRBV2	once	TRBJ1-6	TRBD1
TGTGCCAGCAGCGTATTTAGCATGGATGGCTACACCTTC	CASSVFSMDGYTF	TRBV9	NA	TRBJ1-2	NA
TGTGCCAGCTCACCGGGGGGACAGGGGCGGTACGAGCAGTACTTC	CASSPGGQGRYEQYF	TRBV18	NA	TRBJ2-7	TRBD1
TGTGCCAGCAGCTTAGCAGCAACGGGAGTACCCTACAATGAGCAGTTCTTC	CASSLAATGVPYNEQFF	TRBV7-2	NA	TRBJ2-1	NA
TGTGCCAGCAGCCCCCGACAGGGGGCGAGCGAGCAGTACTTC	CASSPRQGASEQYF	TRBV11-1	NA	TRBJ2-7	TRBD1
TGTGCCAGCAGCCCTTACAGCGGTTCTTCCTACGAGCAGTACTTC	CASSPYSGSSYEQYF	TRBV7-9	NA	TRBJ2-7	NA
TGTGCCAGCAGCCAAGGCTGGGGGGCAGATACGCAGTATTTT	CASSQGWGADTQYF	TRBV14	NA	TRBJ2-3	NA
TGTGCCAGCAACCAGGGAAACACGAACACTGAAGCTTTCTTT	CASNQGNTNTEAFF	TRBV6-1	NA	TRBJ1-1	NA
TGCGCCAGCACCTCCTCAGGGGGCACGTACGAGCAGTACTTC	CASTSSGGTYEQYF	TRBV5-1	NA	TRBJ2-7	TRBD1